A single sample gave rise to the 24 T cell receptor beta chains below, sequenced in a study of T cells in Graves' hyperthyroidism and ophthalmopathy. Amplified TCR beta CDR3 regions derived from RNA transcripts. A first-round RT-PCR of the TCR CDR3 used the HTBI primer set. Via MiXCR, TCRdb re-called the multiplex PCR reads, giving one row per CDR3 protein. The sample lists some 210,000 distinct CDR3 sequences, roughly 17% occurring once. The sequenced sample consisted of blood. These receptors originate from a man over 45 with Graves' hyperthyroidism.

This clonotype was found a few times. The gene calls are TRBV5-6 and TRBJ1-4; TRBD1 aligns across 7 bases. The CDR3 totals 16 residues. Germline V gene lookup returns CDR1 SGHDT and CDR2 YYEEEE. The ends lost 1 base at V and 4 bases at J; junction bases unmatched: 7. This CDR3 reads CASSLPKTGYNEKLFF. The CDR3 DNA is TGTGCCAGCAGCTTGCCGAAGACAGGGTATAATGAAAAACTGTTTTTT. The full variable domain, completed using reference TRBV5-6 and TRBJ1-4, is DAGVTQSPTHLIKTRGQQVTLRCSPKSGHDTVSWYQQALGQGPQFIFQYYEEEERQRGNFPDRFSGHQFPNYSSELNVNALLLGDSALYLCASSLPKTGYNEKLFFGSGTQLSVL.

The table lists this clonotype with many counts. The chain has TRBV10-3 and TRBJ2-1; 10 bases line up with TRBD1. The CDR3 length is 16 residues. Germline V gene data show CDR1 as ENHRY and CDR2 as SYGVKD. After removal of 0 bases from V and 7 bases from J, the junction contained 6 bases not matched to a gene. The CDR3 here is CAISESTGGIANEQFF. The CDR3 DNA reads TGTGCCATCAGTGAGTCGACAGGGGGCATTGCTAATGAGCAGTTCTTC.

This clonotype was counted many times. V and J are TRBV11-2 and TRBJ2-1; no definite D call. Germline V gene data show CDR1 as SGHAT and CDR2 as FQNNGV. V was clipped by 6 bases and J by 3 bases, with 9 bases between them. This CDR3 has 13 amino acids. CDR3: CASSYTYYNEQFF. The DNA of the CDR3 is TGTGCCAGCAGTTACACTTACTACAATGAGCAGTTCTTC.

A few counts support this clonotype. V is TRBV7-9 and J is TRBJ2-2, with TRBD2 matching over 7 bases. Trimming at V came to 5 bases and at J to 1 base, leaving 7 bases not matched to a gene. Looked up from germline, CDR1 is SEHNR and CDR2 is FQNEAQ (reference sequence). This CDR3 has 16 amino acids. Here the CDR3 reads CASSPPLAENTGELFF. The CDR3 coding sequence is TGTGCCAGCAGCCCCCCGCTAGCGGAGAACACCGGGGAGCTGTTTTTT.

This clonotype was recorded many times. The rearrangement uses TRBV28 and TRBJ2-2; tentative D call: TRBD2 (5 bases). Trimming stripped 6 bases from V and 4 bases from J, with 18 bases between. Germline V gene sequence: CDR1 MDHEN, CDR2 SYDVKM. This CDR3 has 16 amino acids. In DNA form, the CDR3 reads TGTGCCAGCAGCACCTTGGACTCGACGCGCACCGGGGAGCTGTTTTTT. This encodes CASSTLDSTRTGELFF.

This clonotype was observed at least ten times. The chain recombines TRBV12-3 or TRBV12-4 with TRBJ2-1; 7 nucleotides agree with TRBD2. This CDR3 is 15 amino acids long. J was trimmed by 5 bases and V by 7 bases; bases with no gene match: 11. CDR3 amino acids: CASTLRDYLHNEQFF. DNA for the CDR3: TGTGCCAGCACCCTAAGGGACTACCTACACAATGAGCAGTTCTTC.

This clonotype has just a few counts. This chain joins TRBV6-1 and TRBJ1-5, with D unresolved. Per the germline V gene, CDR1 is MNHNS and CDR2 is SASEGT. CDR3 length equals 16 residues. V dropped 5 bases and J dropped 4 bases, with 18 bases sitting between them. The CDR3 DNA follows: TGTGCCAGCAGTCCCTCGGGATTCGGAGGGAATCAGCCCCAGCATTTT. It codes for CASSPSGFGGNQPQHF.

Ten or more counts support this clonotype. The V and J genes are TRBV12-3 or TRBV12-4 and TRBJ2-7, with D maybe TRBD1 (6 bases). The CDR3 length is 14 residues. Trimming left V 5 bases short and J 2 bases short, with 13 bases between. The CDR3: CASSRDMVTYEQYF. CDR3 coding DNA: TGTGCCAGCAGTCGGGACATGGTGACCTACGAGCAGTACTTC.

The rearrangement uses TRBV20-1 and TRBJ2-7; 11 bases are shared with TRBD1. The CDR3 has 16 amino acids. The germline CDR1 and CDR2 sequences are DFQATT and SNEGSKA (reference sequence). J gave up 3 bases and V 2 bases, and 9 bases lay outside the gene matches. DNA of the CDR3: TGCAGTGCTAGATCCCGGACAGGGGGCATCTACTACGAGCAGTACTTC. This codes for CSARSRTGGIYYEQYF.

There are many counts of this clonotype. The J gene is TRBJ2-2, the V gene TRBV5-1; the D gene is possibly TRBD1 (5 bases). V was clipped by 6 bases and J by 4 bases, with 19 bases between them. The CDR3 runs to 16 residues. From germline, CDR1 is SGHRS and CDR2 YFSETQ. In DNA, the CDR3 is TGCGCCAGCACAACGCAGGGTGGCGTGGGCACCGGGGAGCTGTTTTTT. It yields the protein CASTTQGGVGTGELFF.

This clonotype was recorded once. The genes are TRBV15 and TRBJ1-4; D is perhaps TRBD1 (5 bases). Trimming took 0 bases from V and 6 from J, leaving 14 bases between them. CDR3 length equals 16 residues. Germline CDR1 reads LNHNV; CDR2 reads YYDKDF (reference sequence). The CDR3 is CATSRDLGATDEKLFF. Here the CDR3 DNA reads TGTGCCACCAGCAGAGATCTCGGGGCCACTGATGAAAAACTGTTTTTT.

The genes are TRBV6-1 and TRBJ2-7; D remains unclear. This CDR3 has 13 residues. The germline V gene encodes CDR1 MNHNS and CDR2 SASEGT. V was shortened by 6 bases and J by 1 base, with 10 bases between the two germline ends. The DNA of the CDR3 is TGTGCCAGCAGCGAATCCGGTTCCTACGAGCAGTACTTC. It codes for CASSESGSYEQYF.

The chain uses TRBV15 and TRBJ2-5; D call uncertain. The CDR3 sequence is 15 residues long. Per germline, CDR1 LNHNV and CDR2 YYDKDF (reference sequence). V was trimmed by 1 base and J by 0 bases, leaving 9 bases between them. CDR3 nucleotide sequence: TGTGCCACCAGCAGAGGTGGACGGAACCAAGAGACCCAGTACTTC. Amino acids: CATSRGGRNQETQYF.

This clonotype was observed at least ten times. The chain couples TRBV5-1 to TRBJ1-2; D uncertain. The CDR3 loop spans 14 amino acids. The V end was cut by 0 bases, the J end by 4 bases, with 10 bases between. Germline CDR1 and CDR2: SGHRS and YFSETQ. The CDR3 region is CASSLAWVGYGYTF. The CDR3 DNA follows: TGCGCCAGCAGCTTGGCCTGGGTAGGCTATGGCTACACCTTC.

The sample holds a few counts of this clonotype. The chain joins TRBV5-6 to TRBJ2-1, with 7 positions matching TRBD1. Germline trimming cut 3 bases from V and 6 bases from J; bases unmatched to any gene: 9. CDR1 and CDR2 (germline): SGHDT, YYEEEE. The CDR3 is made up of 15 amino acids. This CDR3 reads CASSSTGKVGNEQFF. Written as DNA, the CDR3 is TGTGCCAGCAGCTCGACAGGGAAAGTTGGCAATGAGCAGTTCTTC. Full variable domain (outside the CDR3, taken from reference TRBV5-6 and TRBJ2-1): DAGVTQSPTHLIKTRGQQVTLRCSPKSGHDTVSWYQQALGQGPQFIFQYYEEEERQRGNFPDRFSGHQFPNYSSELNVNALLLGDSALYLCASSSTGKVGNEQFFGPGTRLTVL.

This clonotype was seen at least ten times. This chain uses TRBV11-2 with TRBJ2-5; 8 positions agree with TRBD1. Trimming took 1 base from V and 1 from J; bases not matched to a gene: 8. The CDR3 covers 17 residues. Germline V CDR1 and CDR2: SGHAT, FQNNGV. The CDR3 DNA is TGTGCCAGCAGCTTAGCCGCGGACAGGGTCATCCAAGAGACCCAGTACTTC. It codes for CASSLAADRVIQETQYF.

This clonotype showed up just a few times. The chain employs TRBV7-8 and TRBJ2-5; no definite D call. The V gene lost 1 base and the J gene lost 3 bases, with 6 bases spanning the gap. The CDR3 has 13 residues. Germline CDR1 reads SGHVS; CDR2 reads FQNEAQ. The CDR3 reads CASSLDRKETQYF. The CDR3 coding sequence is TGTGCCAGCAGCTTAGACCGGAAAGAGACCCAGTACTTC.

This clonotype was seen many times. This chain joins TRBV11-2 and TRBJ2-5; 8 bases align to TRBD2. In germline, CDR1 is SGHAT, CDR2 FQNNGV. CDR3 length equals 15 residues. V dropped 1 base and J dropped 6; count of bases not matched to a gene: 7. CDR3: CASSLGAGGGQTQYF. The CDR3 region has the DNA TGTGCCAGCAGCTTAGGTGCGGGAGGAGGACAGACCCAGTACTTC.

The chain couples TRBV20-1 to TRBJ1-5; 10 nucleotides align to TRBD1. J gave up 5 bases and V 5 bases, and 6 bases lay outside the gene matches. In germline, CDR1 is DFQATT, CDR2 SNEGSKA (reference sequence). The CDR3 loop spans 14 amino acids. Here the CDR3 reads CSADRQGADQPQHF. CDR3 coding DNA: TGCAGTGCTGACAGACAGGGGGCAGATCAGCCCCAGCATTTT.

This clonotype was detected a few times. The chain uses TRBV11-3 and TRBJ2-1; 7 bases align to TRBD2. The V segment lost 10 bases and the J segment 0 bases; nucleotides outside the gene matches: 9. The CDR3 loop spans 15 amino acids. CDR1 and CDR2 from the germline V gene are SGHNT and YENEEA. The CDR3 spells CANRQAGSSYNEQFF. DNA for the CDR3: TGTGCCAACAGGCAAGCGGGGTCCTCCTACAATGAGCAGTTCTTC.

This chain connects TRBV11-2 to TRBJ1-6; a weak D match, TRBD1 (5 bases). V lost 1 base to trimming and J lost 10 bases, with 11 bases between them. The CDR3 runs 14 residues. CDR1 SGHAT and CDR2 FQNNGV come from the germline V gene. The CDR3 DNA reads as TGTGCCAGCAGCTTAGTTGCAGGGACCTCACCCCTCCACTTT. It translates to CASSLVAGTSPLHF.

This clonotype was seen a few times. The CDR3 region is CASSLGLAGDRRETQYF. The CDR3 DNA follows: TGCGCCAGCAGCTTGGGACTAGCGGGAGACAGGCGAGAGACCCAGTACTTC. The chain recombines TRBV5-1 with TRBJ2-5; 12 nucleotides line up with TRBD2. After removal of 0 bases from V and 4 bases from J, the junction contained 7 bases not matched to a gene. The CDR3 totals 17 residues. In germline, CDR1 is SGHRS, CDR2 YFSETQ.

The chain joins TRBV5-6 to TRBJ1-2; D possibly corresponds to TRBD1 (6 bases). V lost 4 bases, J lost 3 bases, and 19 bases lay in between. CDR1 SGHDT and CDR2 YYEEEE come from the germline V gene. This CDR3 has 16 residues. CDR3 coding DNA: TGTGCCAGCAGCCGTTATCTTAGACAGGCCGACTATGGCTACACCTTC. Encoded protein: CASSRYLRQADYGYTF.

The rearrangement links TRBV28 to TRBJ2-2; unclear D gene. Trimming removed 2 bases at V and 3 bases at J, with 4 bases between. CDR1 and CDR2 (germline): MDHEN, SYDVKM. The length of the CDR3 is 13 residues. The CDR3, as DNA: TGTGCCAGCAGTTTAATCTACACCGGGGAGCTGTTTTTT. Translated, it gives CASSLIYTGELFF.